The 22 T cell receptor beta chains below were found in one sample sequenced in a study of T cell changes during pregnancy in multiple sclerosis. Assay used: immunoSEQ multiplex PCR; TCRdb lists only in-frame clones, some missing. The data hold tens of thousands of clones, with 88% observed a single time. Source: peripheral blood, taken in the first trimester of pregnancy. These receptors all stem from a female donor with multiple sclerosis, enrolled in a pregnancy study.

The rearrangement links TRBV5-4 to TRBJ2-7, with 14 positions matching TRBD2. The CDR3 consists of 15 residues. The ends lost 3 bases at V and 5 bases at J; junction bases unmatched: 4. CDR1 SGHNT and CDR2 YYREEE come from the germline V gene (reference sequence). The CDR3 nucleotides read TGTGCCAGCAGCTGGGGACTAGCGGGAGTAAACGAGCAGTACTTC. Translated: CASSWGLAGVNEQYF.

The chain employs TRBV18 and TRBJ1-1; the match to TRBD1 covers 7 bases. The CDR3 contains 14 residues. Trimming removed 2 bases from V and 0 bases from J; junction bases left unmatched: 0. Germline assignment: CDR1 KGHSH and CDR2 LQKENI. The DNA of the CDR3 is TGTGCCAGCTCACCAGGACAGGTGAACACTGAAGCTTTCTTT. Protein: CASSPGQVNTEAFF.

The chain joins TRBV30 to TRBJ1-4; D remains ambiguous. V was shortened by 0 bases and J by 6 bases, with 8 bases between the two germline ends. Per germline, CDR1 GTSNPN and CDR2 SVGIG (reference sequence). The CDR3 runs 13 residues. CDR3 region: CAWSVMADEKLFF. In DNA, the CDR3 is TGTGCCTGGAGTGTAATGGCGGATGAAAAACTGTTTTTT.

The chain joins TRBV4-3 to TRBJ2-7; 11 nucleotides match TRBD1. The CDR3 has 15 residues. Germline CDR1 LGHNA, CDR2 YSLEER. With 4 bases clipped from V and 1 base from J, the junction kept 3 bases outside the gene matches. The CDR3 DNA follows: TGCGCCAGCAGCCCAGGGACAGGGGGTTCCTACGAGCAGTACTTC. Amino acid sequence: CASSPGTGGSYEQYF.

The CDR3 spells CASSPTGTTDTQYF. The CDR3 coding sequence is TGTGCCAGCAGCCCTACGGGTACCACAGATACGCAGTATTTT. The chain joins TRBV9 to TRBJ2-3; D gene uncertain. From germline, CDR1 is SGDLS and CDR2 YYNGEE. The CDR3 has 14 residues. Trimming left V 4 bases short and J 2 bases short, with 11 bases between.

The sample holds a few counts of this clone. The chain is built from TRBV10-3 and TRBJ1-2; 7 nucleotides match TRBD1. The CDR3 runs 14 residues. Trimming at V came to 8 bases and at J to 3 bases, leaving 9 bases not matched to a gene. Germline V lookup: CDR1 ENHRY, CDR2 SYGVKD. The CDR3 spells CAIGATGTDYGYTF. The CDR3 nucleotides read TGTGCCATCGGTGCCACCGGGACAGACTATGGCTACACCTTC.

The J gene is TRBJ2-5, the V gene TRBV30; TRBD1 aligns across 8 bases. TRBJ2-7 explains the end of the DNA better; the J call may be wrong. The CDR3 runs 14 residues. Germline V gene sequence: CDR1 GTSNPN, CDR2 SVGIG (reference sequence). The CDR3 reads CAWAAGTGPYEQYF. The CDR3, as DNA: TGTGCCTGGGCCGCCGGGACAGGACCTTACGAGCAGTACTTC.

The CDR3 DNA reads TGCGCCAGCAGCCATCCCCCATACAATGAGCAGTTCTTC. Translating it yields CASSHPPYNEQFF. The chain has TRBV4-1 and TRBJ2-1; D gene unclear. The CDR3 loop spans 13 amino acids. Germline loops: CDR1 MGHRA, CDR2 YSYEKL. Trimming pared 3 bases from V and 4 bases from J, leaving 7 bases between.

The chain is built from TRBV6-5 and TRBJ2-1, with D possibly matching TRBD1 (6 bases). The CDR3 contains 15 residues. The V end was cut by 3 bases, the J end by 7 bases, with 16 bases between. Germline assignment: CDR1 MNHEY and CDR2 SVGAGI. CDR3 in DNA: TGTGCCAGCAGTTATCCAGGGGAGTTTGGTAATGAGCAGTTCTTC. Amino acid sequence: CASSYPGEFGNEQFF.

The chain carries TRBV4-2 and TRBJ1-4, with TRBD1 identical over 9 bases. The CDR3 length is 17 residues. The J segment lost 8 bases and the V segment lost 5 bases, leaving 15 bases of the junction unmatched. Germline assignment: CDR1 LGHNA and CDR2 YNFKEQ. CDR3 sequence (DNA): TGTGCCAGCAGCGCAAGCAGCTGGACAGGGGCGTGGGAAAAACTGTTTTTT. As protein: CASSASSWTGAWEKLFF.

The chain couples TRBV5-1 to TRBJ2-5; the match to TRBD1 covers 9 bases. The germline V gene encodes CDR1 SGHRS and CDR2 YFSETQ. CDR3 length equals 15 residues. The J segment lost 6 bases and the V segment lost 4 bases, leaving 10 bases of the junction unmatched. The CDR3 reads CASSPGTGHEQTQYF. CDR3 in DNA: TGCGCCAGCAGCCCGGGGACAGGGCATGAACAGACCCAGTACTTC.

In this sample, this clone turned up once. The chain has TRBV7-9 and TRBJ1-4, with D uncertain. The V end was cut by 5 bases, the J end by 9 bases, with 13 bases between. CDR1 SEHNR and CDR2 FQNEAQ come from the germline V gene (reference sequence). The CDR3 runs to 13 residues. For the CDR3, the DNA is TGTGCCAGCAGCCCCACGGCGGGGAAAAAACTGTTTTTT. Encoded protein: CASSPTAGKKLFF.

This chain joins TRBV5-4 and TRBJ1-2; possible D gene TRBD1, 6 bases. V was trimmed by 4 bases and J by 4 bases, leaving 14 bases between them. Germline CDR1 is SGHNT and CDR2 is YYREEE (reference sequence). The length of the CDR3 is 14 residues. The CDR3 DNA reads as TGTGCCAGCAGCCCGCCGGACAGACCCTATGGCTACACCTTC. It translates to CASSPPDRPYGYTF.

The chain is built from TRBV5-1 and TRBJ2-3; 9 bases fit TRBD1. The CDR3 contains 11 residues. In germline, CDR1 is SGHRS, CDR2 YFSETQ. V was pared by 2 bases and J by 14 bases, with 3 bases of the junction left unmatched. Here the CDR3 DNA reads TGCGCCAGCAGCTTCAACAGGGGGCGGTATTTT. Translation gives CASSFNRGRYF.

The chain joins TRBV6-6 to TRBJ2-3, with D possibly matching TRBD2 (5 bases). The germline V gene encodes CDR1 MNHNY and CDR2 SVGAGI (reference sequence). Trimming stripped 5 bases from V and 0 bases from J, with 9 bases between. This CDR3 spans 14 amino acids. The CDR3 nucleotides are TGTGCCAGCAGTAAAGCGGCTAGCACAGATACGCAGTATTTT. Translated: CASSKAASTDTQYF.

The chain combines TRBV13 with TRBJ2-5, with 11 bases fitting TRBD2. The germline gives CDR1 PRHDT, CDR2 FYEKMQ (reference sequence). This CDR3 is built from 16 residues. The trim removed 4 bases at V and 2 bases at J, leaving 6 bases unmatched. Written as DNA, the CDR3 is TGTGCCAGCAGCTCAGTAACTAGCGGGGGACAAGAGACCCAGTACTTC. Amino acids: CASSSVTSGGQETQYF.

The rearrangement links TRBV9 to TRBJ2-7; 7 bases agree with TRBD1. The CDR3 has 14 residues. Trimming at V came to 2 bases and at J to 0 bases, leaving 2 bases not matched to a gene. CDR1 is SGDLS and CDR2 is YYNGEE in the germline V gene. CDR3 region: CASSVTGSSYEQYF. Written as DNA, the CDR3 is TGTGCCAGCAGCGTGACAGGGAGCTCCTACGAGCAGTACTTC.

The rearrangement joins TRBV11-2 to TRBJ2-7; a possible D gene is TRBD2 (5 bases). Per germline, CDR1 SGHAT and CDR2 FQNNGV. The CDR3 covers 13 residues. V was shortened by 3 bases and J by 0 bases, with 6 bases between the two germline ends. CDR3 nucleotides: TGTGCCAGCAGCTTTACTAGCTCCTACGAGCAGTACTTC. This encodes CASSFTSSYEQYF.

This sequence joins TRBV16 and TRBJ1-1; 7 nucleotides match TRBD1. J lost 0 bases, V lost 4 bases, and 8 bases had no gene match. There are 16 residues in the CDR3. Germline V gives CDR1 KGHSY, CDR2 FQNENV. The CDR3 reads CASSRRRTGLNTEAFF. For the CDR3, the DNA is TGTGCCAGCAGCCGAAGGAGGACAGGTTTGAACACTGAAGCTTTCTTT.

This sequence joins TRBV5-1 and TRBJ2-7; 9 nucleotides align to TRBD1. From germline, CDR1 is SGHRS and CDR2 YFSETQ. This CDR3 has 14 amino acids. Losses at the gene ends were 4 bases for V and 6 bases for J; bases not matched to a gene: 8. The CDR3 region has the DNA TGCGCCAGCAGCAAGGGACAGGGAGAAGGCGAGCAGTACTTC. This codes for CASSKGQGEGEQYF.

The chain has TRBV9 and TRBJ2-3; D not resolved. Germline lookup yields CDR1 SGDLS and CDR2 YYNGEE. V was pared by 4 bases and J by 0 bases, with 12 bases between. The CDR3 sequence is 15 residues long. CDR3 coding DNA: TGTGCCAGCAGCTCCTATTTCACTAGCACAGATACGCAGTATTTT. It translates to CASSSYFTSTDTQYF.

J is TRBJ2-1 and V is TRBV6-6, with 9 bases that match TRBD1. Per the germline V gene, CDR1 is MNHNY and CDR2 is SVGAGI (reference sequence). The V gene end was trimmed by 3 bases and the J gene end by 4 bases; junction bases not matched to a gene: 7. This CDR3 has 16 residues. CDR3 protein: CASSYSPGTGYNEQFF. The CDR3, as DNA: TGTGCCAGCAGTTATAGCCCCGGGACAGGGTACAATGAGCAGTTCTTC.